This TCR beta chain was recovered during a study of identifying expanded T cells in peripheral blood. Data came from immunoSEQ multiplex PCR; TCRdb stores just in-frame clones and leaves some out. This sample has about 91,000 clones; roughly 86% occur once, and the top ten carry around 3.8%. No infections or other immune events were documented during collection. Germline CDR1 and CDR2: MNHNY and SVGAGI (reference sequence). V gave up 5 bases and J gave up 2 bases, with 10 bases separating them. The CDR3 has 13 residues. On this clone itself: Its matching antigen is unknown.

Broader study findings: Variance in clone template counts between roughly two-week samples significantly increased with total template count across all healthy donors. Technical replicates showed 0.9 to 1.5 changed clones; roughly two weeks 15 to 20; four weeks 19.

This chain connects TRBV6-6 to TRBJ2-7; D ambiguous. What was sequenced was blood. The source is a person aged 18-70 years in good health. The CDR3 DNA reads TGTGCCAGCAGTCCTCTGGGCCCCTACGAGCAGTACTTC. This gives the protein CASSPLGPYEQYF.